The T cell receptor (beta chain) under discussion was sequenced for a study of radiation and T cells in renal cell carcinoma. With 1 base removed from V and 3 bases from J, the gap between germline ends came to 21 bases. Germline V lookup: CDR1 SGHVS, CDR2 FNYEAQ. This CDR3 comprises 19 residues. The sample holds one count of this clone. The antigen is not known. Whole-study findings and limits: In blood, top tumor clones expanded by 2 weeks, shrinking by 4. Baseline intratumoral clonotype presence is unknown without pretreatment biopsies.

Some clones are missing from TCRdb's copy, which holds only in-frame ones; the method was immunoSEQ multiplex PCR. The sample carries 50,000 to 70,000 clones, roughly 80% recorded once. The sample's time point: blood 4 weeks post-SBRT, at nephrectomy. Treatment meaning: 15 Gy SBRT to primary tumor, nephrectomy 4 weeks later. Nephrectomy followed 15 Gy stereotactic body radiation by 4 weeks. This renal cell carcinoma was of the clear cell type. The source was blood, collected from a patient whose treatment included radiotherapy and nephrectomy. This TCR came from a man between 60 and 70 years old with renal cell carcinoma. J is TRBJ1-4 and V is TRBV7-6; possible D gene TRBD1, 6 bases. CDR3 in DNA: TGTGCCAGCAGCTTAGATTTTAGGGGGGTTGGACAGCCTAATGAAAAACTGTTTTTT. Encoded protein: CASSLDFRGVGQPNEKLFF.